This record concerns one TCR beta chain sequence. This sample is drawn from a study of Ad26.COV2.S vaccination and SARS-CoV-2 variants. Study-level background: Intramuscular Ad26.COV2.S at 5x10^10 or 1x10^11 viral particles.

The CDR3 totals 9 residues. The assay was immunoSEQ multiplex PCR, and TCRdb's table has in-frame clones only and misses some. The table includes approximately 480,000 clones, around 90% detected once. The treatment: 15 to 20 received Ad26.COV2.S at low or high dose, single or two shots; about 5 received placebo; per-sample allocation not given. The samples were gathered on day 63 after the first injection of vaccine or placebo. The J gene is TRBJ2-7, the V gene TRBV21-1. TRBV21-1 is listed as a pseudogene. Sequenced here: peripheral blood, sampled in a trial of Ad26.COV2.S vaccine versus placebo. This TCR was recovered from a person aged 18-65 years who received the Ad26.COV2.S COVID-19 vaccine or a placebo. Here the CDR3 DNA reads TGTGCCAGCAGGTACGAGCAGTACTTC. It codes for CASRYEQYF.